These 18 T cell receptor beta chains were all obtained from the same sample, sequenced in a study of blood T cells in healthy people across ages. The authors ran a second PCR of roughly 6 to 12 cycles using a sample-barcoded 5' primer and a J-beta primer mix. TCRdb re-called the 5' RACE reads with MiXCR, one entry per CDR3 protein. This sample carries fewer than 800,000 distinct CDR3 sequences, 45% to 50% of them seen once, and the ten largest clones take roughly a third. Sequenced: blood. Every receptor here comes from a woman in her sixties in good health.

The J gene is TRBJ1-5, the V gene TRBV20-1, with D maybe TRBD1 (5 bases). Trimming took off 4 bases at V and 7 bases at J, with 17 bases between the two ends. CDR3 length equals 14 residues. Germline V gives CDR1 DFQATT, CDR2 SNEGSKA (reference sequence). For the CDR3, the DNA is TGCAGTGCTATCCCTGGGGGGAGATCGCAGCCCCAGCATTTT. Protein: CSAIPGGRSQPQHF.

The genes are TRBV20-1 and TRBJ1-1; D may be TRBD1 (5 bases). The V gene's germline CDR1 is DFQATT and CDR2 SNEGSKA (reference sequence). This CDR3 has 14 amino acids. The V end was cut by 2 bases, the J end by 4 bases, with 14 bases between. CDR3 sequence (DNA): TGCAGTGCTAGAATCGGGGCCAGGTCCACTGAAGCTTTCTTT. This sequence encodes CSARIGARSTEAFF.

Comment on this clonotype: Compared with germline, one end of the junction differs, possibly owing to a read error. This chain connects TRBV28 to TRBJ2-5; D is tentatively TRBD1 or TRBD2 (5 bases each). The CDR3 covers 15 residues. The germline gives CDR1 MDHEN, CDR2 SYDVKM. CDR3 loop: CVSSFSWDAKETQYF. The DNA for the CDR3 is TGTGTCAGCAGTTTTTCTTGGGACGCAAAAGAGACCCAGTACTTC.

This chain links TRBV2 with TRBJ2-7; D is ambiguous. CDR3 length equals 12 residues. Germline lookup yields CDR1 SNHLY and CDR2 FYNNEI. Trimming cost V 4 bases and J 4 bases, with 8 bases left between them. Here the CDR3 DNA reads TGTGCCAGCAGTGCAACATTTTACGAGCAGTACTTC. Amino acids: CASSATFYEQYF.

The chain is built from TRBV20-1 and TRBJ1-6; no firm D call. Per germline, CDR1 DFQATT and CDR2 SNEGSKA (reference sequence). V lost 7 bases and J 3 bases, leaving 7 bases between the germline ends. The CDR3 consists of 12 residues. CDR3 sequence: CSVAGYNSPLHF. The CDR3 coding sequence is TGCAGTGTTGCCGGCTATAATTCACCCCTCCACTTT.

The V gene is TRBV7-2, the J gene TRBJ1-3; possible D gene TRBD1, 5 bases. Germline V CDR1 and CDR2: SGHTA, FQGNSA. The CDR3 has 13 residues. With 5 bases removed from V and 4 bases from J, the gap between germline ends came to 9 bases. CDR3 protein: CASSVAGGNTIYF. CDR3 DNA: TGTGCCAGCAGCGTTGCAGGGGGAAACACCATATATTTT.

V gene TRBV20-1 combines with J gene TRBJ2-1; 12 nucleotides line up with TRBD2. Germline CDR1 and CDR2: DFQATT and SNEGSKA (reference sequence). The CDR3 contains 18 residues. With 6 bases clipped from V and 4 bases from J, the junction kept 16 bases outside the gene matches. CDR3 nucleotides: TGCAGTGCCTTACCTTTGACTAGCGGGAGATCTCGGTACAATGAGCAGTTCTTC. Its translation is CSALPLTSGRSRYNEQFF.

This chain uses TRBV7-2 with TRBJ2-1, with TRBD2 matching 14 bases. The V gene end was trimmed by 3 bases and the J gene end by 9 bases; junction bases not matched to a gene: 4. Germline-derived CDR1 and CDR2 are SGHTA and FQGNSA. CDR3 size: 15 residues. CDR3 sequence reads: CASSLGGLAGVEQFF. The CDR3 DNA reads TGTGCCAGCAGCTTGGGGGGACTAGCGGGAGTTGAGCAGTTCTTC.

This clonotype was seen a few times. V usage is TRBV7-2 and J usage is TRBJ2-7, with a tentative D call TRBD1 (5 bases). This CDR3 has 17 amino acids. The V gene's germline CDR1 is SGHTA and CDR2 FQGNSA. V lost 5 bases, J lost 4 bases, and 24 bases lay in between. The CDR3 nucleotides are TGTGCCAGCAGCCCCGTACGGGTTGGACAACCTCCTTACGAGCAGTACTTC. Its translation: CASSPVRVGQPPYEQYF.

This clonotype was seen more than once but under ten times. The rearrangement links TRBV27 to TRBJ2-7; D is ambiguous. V was clipped by 6 bases and J by 3 bases, with 12 bases between them. CDR3 length equals 13 residues. Germline V gene data show CDR1 as MNHEY and CDR2 as SMNVEV (reference sequence). For the CDR3, the DNA is TGTGCCAGCAGCGAAGTAGTGGGCTACGAGCAGTACTTC. Translated, it gives CASSEVVGYEQYF.

As for this clonotype: A junction boundary mismatches the germline segment, possibly from a read error. The chain combines TRBV29-1 with TRBJ1-1; D is unclear. Germline values: CDR1 SQVTM, CDR2 ANQGSEA. This CDR3 region has 13 residues. The CDR3 is CGVEAPWNTEAFF. The DNA of the CDR3 is TGCGGCGTTGAGGCGCCATGGAACACTGAAGCTTTCTTT.

This clonotype has a handful of counts. The gene calls are TRBV27 and TRBJ2-1, with TRBD1 matching over 7 bases. CDR1 and CDR2 from the germline V gene are MNHEY and SMNVEV (reference sequence). The CDR3 length is 17 residues. Trimming removed 4 bases from V and 8 bases from J; junction bases left unmatched: 17. CDR3 protein: CASSSHPVDRPFDEQFF. CDR3 DNA sequence: TGTGCCAGCAGTTCCCACCCCGTGGACAGGCCATTCGATGAGCAGTTCTTC.

Only a few counts were recorded for this clonotype. The chain couples TRBV5-6 to TRBJ2-5; perhaps D is TRBD1 or TRBD2 (6 bases each). The DNA matches TRBJ2-7 better at its end, which makes the J call doubtful. The CDR3 loop spans 14 amino acids. The germline CDR1 and CDR2 sequences are SGHDT and YYEEEE. CDR3 bases: TGTGCCAGCAGCTTGCGGGGGCTCGAGAACGAGCAGTACTTC. Amino acid sequence: CASSLRGLENEQYF.

V is TRBV20-1 and J is TRBJ2-1; 8 bases fit TRBD1. CDR1 is DFQATT, CDR2 SNEGSKA, per germline (reference sequence). With V trimmed by 1 base and J by 6 bases, 11 bases remained unmatched. CDR3 length: 16 residues. The CDR3 sequence is CSARVPLGQVANEQFF. As DNA, the CDR3 is TGCAGTGCTAGAGTCCCCCTGGGACAGGTCGCCAATGAGCAGTTCTTC.

The rearrangement links TRBV15 to TRBJ2-7; possible D gene TRBD2, 6 bases. Trimming took off 0 bases at V and 5 bases at J, with 20 bases between the two ends. The CDR3 covers 17 residues. Germline lookup yields CDR1 LNHNV and CDR2 YYDKDF (reference sequence). The CDR3 DNA reads as TGTGCCACCAGCAGAGATGCGACGGGAGCCATCGACGACGAGCAGTACTTC. Translation gives CATSRDATGAIDDEQYF. Full variable domain (rest looked up from reference TRBV15 and TRBJ2-7): DAMVIQNPRYQVTQFGKPVTLSCSQTLNHNVMYWYQQKSSQAPKLLFHYYDKDFNNEADTPDNFQSRRPNTSFCFLDIRSPGLGDTAMYLCATSRDATGAIDDEQYFGPGTRLTVT.

A few counts support this clonotype. This chain links TRBV4-3 with TRBJ2-4; D uncertain. From germline, CDR1 is LGHNA and CDR2 YSLEER. The CDR3 has 17 residues. The V and J ends lost 4 bases and 5 bases respectively, with 21 bases between them. The CDR3 loop reads CASSRSLQWKDQNIQYF. CDR3 in DNA: TGCGCCAGCAGCCGGAGCTTACAGTGGAAAGACCAAAACATTCAGTACTTC.

V and J are TRBV5-6 and TRBJ1-4; 7 bases align to TRBD1. Germline V gives CDR1 SGHDT, CDR2 YYEEEE. The CDR3 is 15 residues long. V shed 2 bases and J 8 bases; nucleotides not matched to a gene: 9. This CDR3 reads CASSFRGQYTEKLFF. The CDR3 region has the DNA TGTGCCAGCAGCTTCAGGGGACAGTATACGGAAAAACTGTTTTTT.

V gene TRBV29-1 combines with J gene TRBJ1-2; D gene unclear. This CDR3 spans 11 amino acids. Germline V lookup: CDR1 SQVTM, CDR2 ANQGSEA. V lost 6 bases to trimming and J lost 8 bases, with 13 bases between them. The CDR3 DNA reads as TGCAGCGTGGAGATCAACAGAGGCTACACCTTC. This translates into CSVEINRGYTF.